The 27 T cell receptor beta chains given below trace back to one sample, sequenced in a study of blood T cell repertoires in COVID-19 (dated by TCRdb to 2019 to 2021). Libraries were made using the immunoSEQ multiplex PCR assay. This is the immuneACCESS table as TCRdb keeps it, with only in-frame sequences that have V and J called. A part of the clones is gone; compared with another copy, unresolved V genes explain less than half, and the rest is unexplained. This sample is represented by 200,000 to 300,000 clones; approximately 80% of them were singletons. Approximately 9.6% of the sample is taken by the ten largest. Input material: peripheral blood. The receptors were sampled from a woman at least 80 years old with acute or convalescent COVID-19.

V usage is TRBV10-2 and J usage is TRBJ1-1; TRBD1 agrees at 9 bases. Per germline, CDR1 WSHSY and CDR2 SAAADI. J lost 1 base, V lost 11 bases, and 14 bases had no gene match. This CDR3 is built from 16 residues. In DNA form, the CDR3 reads TGCGCCTGCAAGCGACCGCGGACAGGGGAGAACACTGAAGCTTTCTTT. It codes for CACKRPRTGENTEAFF.

V usage is TRBV19 and J usage is TRBJ1-5; the match to TRBD1 covers 7 bases. The CDR3 has 17 residues. Trimming removed 4 bases from V and 0 bases from J; junction bases left unmatched: 9. Germline V gene data show CDR1 as LNHDA and CDR2 as SQIVND (reference sequence). The CDR3 coding sequence is TGTGCCAGTAGTACCACTCGACAGGGAAATAGCAATCAGCCCCAGCATTTT. This codes for CASSTTRQGNSNQPQHF.

CDR3 coding DNA: TGCGCCAGCAGCTTTCAGGGGCCTGAGCAGTTCTTC. It codes for CASSFQGPEQFF. The rearrangement uses TRBV5-1 and TRBJ2-1; perhaps TRBD1 as D (6 bases). The CDR3 length is 12 residues. Trimming shortened V by 2 bases and J by 9 bases, and 9 bases separated the two germline ends. The germline CDR1 and CDR2 sequences are SGHRS and YFSETQ.

The V gene is TRBV29-1, the J gene TRBJ2-3; D possibly corresponds to TRBD2 (5 bases). Germline loops: CDR1 SQVTM, CDR2 ANQGSEA. V gave up 4 bases and J gave up 3 bases, with 5 bases separating them. The CDR3 runs to 11 residues. Here the CDR3 reads CSVAGTDTQYF. Here the CDR3 DNA reads TGCAGCGTTGCGGGGACAGATACGCAGTATTTT.

The chain is built from TRBV4-1 and TRBJ1-1, with 8 bases identical to TRBD1. Trimming took 3 bases from V and 0 from J; bases not matched to a gene: 0. CDR1 is MGHRA, CDR2 YSYEKL, per germline. The CDR3 runs to 14 residues. CDR3: CASSQDRVNTEAFF. The CDR3, as DNA: TGCGCCAGCAGCCAGGACAGGGTGAACACTGAAGCTTTCTTT.

This chain joins TRBV28 and TRBJ1-6, with TRBD1 identical over 9 bases. Germline V gives CDR1 MDHEN, CDR2 SYDVKM. The CDR3 sequence is 16 residues long. After removal of 7 bases from V and 6 bases from J, the junction contained 10 bases not matched to a gene. CDR3 region: CASNTLGQGINSPLHF. DNA for the CDR3: TGTGCCAGCAATACTCTAGGACAGGGGATTAATTCACCCCTCCACTTT. The full variable domain, in which reference TRBV28 and TRBJ1-6 provide the parts outside the CDR3, is DVKVTQSSRYLVKRTGEKVFLECVQDMDHENMFWYRQDPGLGLRLIYFSYDVKMKEKGDIPEGYSVSREKKERFSLILESASTNQTSMYLCASNTLGQGINSPLHFGNGTRLTVT.

The sample holds one count of this clone. The CDR3 DNA reads TGTGCCACTCGGACTAGCGGTGCCTCCTACGAGCAGTACTTC. Translation: CATRTSGASYEQYF. The gene calls are TRBV19 and TRBJ2-7, with 10 bases aligning to TRBD2. V dropped 10 bases and J dropped 0; count of bases not matched to a gene: 6. The CDR3 consists of 14 residues. Germline values: CDR1 LNHDA, CDR2 SQIVND (reference sequence).

The chain is built from TRBV28 and TRBJ1-1, with a weak D call TRBD1 (6 bases). V was trimmed by 6 bases and J by 1 base, leaving 12 bases between them. The CDR3 consists of 14 residues. Germline values: CDR1 MDHEN, CDR2 SYDVKM. The chain's CDR3 is CASSGGGQNTEAFF. CDR3 nucleotides: TGTGCCAGCAGCGGGGGGGGACAGAACACTGAAGCTTTCTTT.

The chain carries TRBV5-3 and TRBJ2-1; tentative D call: TRBD1 (6 bases). TRBV5-3 is placed among ORFs of uncertain function. CDR3 length equals 14 residues. V dropped 4 bases and J dropped 5 bases, with 13 bases sitting between them. The CDR3 sequence is CARSGDRKNNEQFF. The DNA of the CDR3 is TGTGCCAGAAGCGGAGACAGGAAAAACAATGAGCAGTTCTTC.

This chain uses TRBV4-1 with TRBJ1-3; 7 bases fit TRBD1. Looked up from germline, CDR1 is MGHRA and CDR2 is YSYEKL. Germline trimming cut 0 bases from V and 0 bases from J; bases unmatched to any gene: 8. The CDR3 spans 18 residues. CDR3 bases: TGCGCCAGCAGCCAAGACCCTCTGACAGGGAGCTCTGGAAACACCATATATTTT. Encoded protein: CASSQDPLTGSSGNTIYF.

The genes are TRBV5-5 and TRBJ2-5; the match to TRBD2 covers 7 bases. The CDR3 has 15 amino acids. Germline V gene sequence: CDR1 SGHKS, CDR2 YYEKEE (reference sequence). V gave up 4 bases and J gave up 6 bases; unmatched junction bases: 12. The CDR3 is CASSPQAGSLQTQYF. CDR3 DNA: TGTGCCAGCAGCCCCCAAGCGGGGTCCTTACAGACCCAGTACTTC.

The chain couples TRBV5-4 to TRBJ1-4, with 7 bases matching TRBD1. This CDR3 is 17 amino acids long. V lost 0 bases to trimming and J lost 8 bases; unmatched junction nucleotides: 13. The germline gives CDR1 SGHNT, CDR2 YYREEE (reference sequence). CDR3 in DNA: TGTGCCAGCAGCTTGGGGCAGGGGGGCGCGGGTGCAGAAAAACTGTTTTTT. It codes for CASSLGQGGAGAEKLFF.

This sequence joins TRBV14 and TRBJ2-2; tentatively, D is TRBD2 (7 bases). From germline, CDR1 is SGHDN and CDR2 FVKESK. The length of the CDR3 is 19 residues. Deletions cut 4 bases from V and 2 bases from J, with 23 bases between. The CDR3 DNA is TGTGCCAGCAGCCCCTTGGGTTGGCGGGGGCGAAAAAACACCGGGGAGCTGTTTTTT. It specifies CASSPLGWRGRKNTGELFF.

The chain couples TRBV29-1 to TRBJ1-1; 7 nucleotides agree with TRBD1. Germline-derived CDR1 and CDR2 are SQVTM and ANQGSEA. V gave up 6 bases and J gave up 6 bases; unmatched junction bases: 7. The length of the CDR3 is 12 residues. CDR3 loop: CSVDRQGPEAFF. The CDR3 DNA reads as TGCAGCGTCGATAGACAGGGCCCTGAAGCTTTCTTT. The variable domain in full, completed from reference TRBV29-1 and TRBJ1-1, reads SAVISQKPSRDICQRGTSLTIQCQVDSQVTMMFWYRQQPGQSLTLIATANQGSEATYESGFVIDKFPISRPNLTFSTLTVSNMSPEDSSIYLCSVDRQGPEAFFGQGTRLTVV.

V is TRBV7-6 and J is TRBJ1-2; TRBD1 is a possible D gene (5 bases). Between the trimmed V and J ends, which lost 0 bases and 8 bases, there was a span of 16 bases. The CDR3 runs to 15 residues. Germline CDR1 SGHVS, CDR2 FNYEAQ. CDR3 in amino acids: CASSLAEGKGRGYTF. CDR3 in DNA: TGTGCCAGCAGCTTAGCGGAAGGGAAGGGGCGCGGCTACACCTTC.

The genes are TRBV2 and TRBJ1-1, with D maybe TRBD1 (6 bases). This CDR3 region has 15 residues. Trimming took off 5 bases at V and 0 bases at J, with 13 bases between the two ends. The germline V gene encodes CDR1 SNHLY and CDR2 FYNNEI. The CDR3 protein is CASSLIGQLNTEAFF. The CDR3, as DNA: TGTGCCAGCAGTCTCATTGGACAGTTGAACACTGAAGCTTTCTTT.

The chain uses TRBV7-9 and TRBJ1-4, with D maybe TRBD1 (6 bases). The CDR3 has 15 amino acids. Germline CDR1 is SEHNR and CDR2 is FQNEAQ (reference sequence). The V and J ends lost 5 bases and 0 bases respectively, with 10 bases between them. The chain's CDR3 is CASSPGTTTNEKLFF. The CDR3 DNA is TGTGCCAGCAGCCCGGGGACAACAACTAATGAAAAACTGTTTTTT.

This sequence joins TRBV25-1 and TRBJ2-5; possibly TRBD2 for D (6 bases). CDR1 is MGHDK, CDR2 SYGVNS, per germline. CDR3 length: 15 amino acids. Deletions cut 8 bases from V and 2 bases from J, with 18 bases between. The CDR3: CASQEVGAGQETQYF. CDR3 bases: TGTGCCAGCCAAGAGGTCGGGGCGGGACAAGAGACCCAGTACTTC.

The V gene is TRBV5-1, the J gene TRBJ2-1; D might be TRBD1 (5 bases). CDR1 is SGHRS, CDR2 YFSETQ, per germline. There are 14 residues in the CDR3. V dropped 4 bases and J dropped 6 bases, with 14 bases sitting between them. For the CDR3, the DNA is TGCGCCAGCAGCCCCCGGCCAGGGCCCAATGAGCAGTTCTTC. Translated: CASSPRPGPNEQFF.

This clone showed up just once. The CDR3 region has the DNA TGTGCCAGCAGCCAAGTCCCGGGACAGGGGGCCTTCTCCTACGAGCAGTACTTC. As protein: CASSQVPGQGAFSYEQYF. The chain combines TRBV3-1 (or the pseudogene TRBV3-2) with TRBJ2-7, with 12 bases identical to TRBD1. Germline loops: CDR1 LGHDT, CDR2 YNNKEL (reference sequence). With 1 base clipped from V and 0 bases from J, the junction kept 7 bases outside the gene matches. This CDR3 is 18 amino acids long.

The chain joins TRBV11-2 to TRBJ2-5, with TRBD1 as a possible D gene (7 bases). Trimming took off 1 base at V and 6 bases at J, with 9 bases between the two ends. This CDR3 is built from 13 residues. Germline V gene data show CDR1 as SGHAT and CDR2 as FQNNGV. The chain's CDR3 is CASSLGRGQTQYF. The CDR3 nucleotides are TGTGCCAGCAGCTTAGGGAGGGGGCAGACCCAGTACTTC. Variable domain in full (rest from reference TRBV11-2 and TRBJ2-5): EAGVAQSPRYKIIEKRQSVAFWCNPISGHATLYWYQQILGQGPKLLIQFQNNGVVDDSQLPKDRFSAERLKGVDSTLKIQPAKLEDSAVYLCASSLGRGQTQYFGPGTRLLVL.

The V call is TRBV4-2, the J call TRBJ1-4; a possible D gene is TRBD1 (6 bases). The CDR3 contains 17 residues. With 1 base removed from V and 7 bases from J, the gap between germline ends came to 19 bases. The V gene's germline CDR1 is LGHNA and CDR2 YNFKEQ. The DNA for the CDR3 is TGTGCCAGCAGCCAAGTACAGGGTGGGGACCTAATTGAAAAACTGTTTTTT. This codes for CASSQVQGGDLIEKLFF.

The rearrangement links TRBV3-1 (or the pseudogene TRBV3-2) to TRBJ1-6; no firm D call. The germline V and J ends were trimmed by 0 bases and 0 bases, with 6 bases remaining between them. The CDR3 extends over 16 amino acids. Germline values: CDR1 LGHDT, CDR2 YNNKEL (reference sequence). For the CDR3, the DNA is TGTGCCAGCAGCCAAGAAATTAGCTCCTATAATTCACCCCTCCACTTT. Residues: CASSQEISSYNSPLHF.

The CDR3 reads CASSREPGSLNYGYTF. The CDR3 region has the DNA TGTGCCAGCAGTCGGGAACCGGGTAGTCTTAACTATGGCTACACCTTC. This chain links TRBV28 with TRBJ1-2; D unclear. Germline CDR1 and CDR2: MDHEN and SYDVKM. The CDR3 length is 16 residues. V was shortened by 5 bases and J by 1 base, with 17 bases between the two germline ends.

V usage is TRBV12-1 and J usage is TRBJ1-4; the DNA was not used to check the table's D call, TRBD1. TRBV12-1 is deemed a pseudogene. The length of the CDR3 is 15 residues. The CDR3 is CASSFAPGGREKLFF. CDR3 sequence (DNA): TGTGCCAGCAGCTTTGCACCAGGGGGAAGAGAAAAACTGTTTTTT.

The rearrangement joins TRBV4-1 to TRBJ2-5, with 12 bases identical to TRBD2. CDR3 length: 17 residues. V dropped 2 bases and J dropped 3; count of bases not matched to a gene: 7. The germline V gene encodes CDR1 MGHRA and CDR2 YSYEKL. The CDR3 bases are TGCGCCAGCAGCCAAATAGGACTAGCGGGGCCTGAAGAGACCCAGTACTTC. It translates to CASSQIGLAGPEETQYF.

This clone has only a few counts. The chain employs TRBV4-1 and TRBJ1-1; the D gene is possibly TRBD1 (6 bases). The CDR3 extends over 18 amino acids. Germline-derived CDR1 and CDR2 are MGHRA and YSYEKL. Deletions cut 0 bases from V and 0 bases from J, with 17 bases between. The CDR3 bases are TGCGCCAGCAGCCAAGATTCCTTCGACGACAGGTTGAACACTGAAGCTTTCTTT. It yields the protein CASSQDSFDDRLNTEAFF.